Listed here are 9 T cell receptor beta chains from one sample, sequenced in a study of identical twins. From the 5' RACE reads, TCRdb called clonotypes with MiXCR, one entry per CDR3 protein. The sample has about 330,000 distinct CDR3 sequences, approximately 13% seen once. These records were also assigned to another study, of yellow fever vaccine responses in identical twins.

Sequencing was carried out using CD8+ T cells sorted from blood. The source of these receptors is a woman aged 18-29 years in good health.

This clonotype appeared a few times. The DNA of the CDR3 is TGCGCCAGCAGCCAAGTTCAAGCGGGAGTCCACGAGCAGTACTTC. Residues: CASSQVQAGVHEQYF. V and J are TRBV4-1 and TRBJ2-7; 8 nucleotides align to TRBD2. The CDR3 consists of 15 residues. J was trimmed by 5 bases and V by 1 base; bases with no gene match: 7. Germline CDR1 is MGHRA and CDR2 is YSYEKL.

This clonotype has just a few counts. The chain employs TRBV4-1 and TRBJ2-4, with D perhaps matching TRBD1 (5 bases). Germline V gene sequence: CDR1 MGHRA, CDR2 YSYEKL. Trimming left V 0 bases short and J 14 bases short, with 14 bases between. CDR3 size: 13 residues. The CDR3 sequence is CASSQELPDMEYF. In DNA, the CDR3 is TGCGCCAGCAGCCAAGAACTTCCGGACATGGAGTACTTC.

The gene calls are TRBV6-5 and TRBJ2-3; a weak D match, TRBD2 (5 bases). Germline lookup yields CDR1 MNHEY and CDR2 SVGAGI. CDR3 length: 15 amino acids. V gave up 5 bases and J gave up 4 bases, with 16 bases separating them. The CDR3 sequence is CASSNDYEDPDTQYF. The CDR3 DNA is TGTGCCAGCAGTAACGACTATGAGGACCCAGATACGCAGTATTTT.

This clonotype was observed many times. The genes are TRBV2 and TRBJ2-1; 7 positions agree with TRBD2. After removal of 0 bases from V and 9 bases from J, the junction contained 8 bases not matched to a gene. From germline, CDR1 is SNHLY and CDR2 FYNNEI. The CDR3 runs to 15 residues. The CDR3 DNA follows: TGTGCCAGCAGTGAAGCTCTAGCTGGGGAGGGTGAGCAGTTCTTC. It yields the protein CASSEALAGEGEQFF.

Ten or more counts support this clonotype. The chain has TRBV12-3 or TRBV12-4 and TRBJ2-7, with D unresolved. The CDR3 totals 13 residues. The V gene lost 3 bases and the J gene lost 4 bases, with 10 bases spanning the gap. The CDR3: CASSFDGVYEQYF. The CDR3 DNA follows: TGTGCCAGCAGTTTCGATGGGGTGTACGAGCAGTACTTC.

This clonotype turned up a few times. The CDR3 protein is CASSGGTSGNVGELFF. The CDR3 bases are TGTGCCAGCAGCGGGGGGACTAGCGGGAATGTCGGGGAGCTGTTTTTT. This chain joins TRBV9 and TRBJ2-2; TRBD2 matches at 13 bases. Germline CDR1 SGDLS, CDR2 YYNGEE. V lost 3 bases to trimming and J lost 7 bases; unmatched junction nucleotides: 6. This CDR3 is built from 16 residues.

This clonotype was seen a handful of times. The J gene is TRBJ2-1, the V gene TRBV10-1, with a weak D call TRBD2 (6 bases). From germline, CDR1 is WNHNN and CDR2 SYGVQD (reference sequence). This CDR3 has 15 amino acids. V was pared by 3 bases and J by 8 bases, with 17 bases between. The DNA for the CDR3 is TGCGCCAGCAGTGATGTGTCGGGAGTTCTGGATGAGCAGTTCTTC. Translated, it gives CASSDVSGVLDEQFF.

This clonotype was picked up a small number of times. The chain employs TRBV29-1 and TRBJ2-5; D unclear. The CDR3 runs to 11 residues. Germline-derived CDR1 and CDR2 are SQVTM and ANQGSEA. Trimming stripped 3 bases from V and 9 bases from J, with 11 bases between. CDR3 DNA: TGCAGCGTTGAGCGTATCGAGGCCCAGTACTTC. Amino acids: CSVERIEAQYF.

V usage is TRBV7-9 and J usage is TRBJ1-1; 9 bases match TRBD1. V gave up 6 bases and J gave up 2 bases; unmatched junction bases: 4. Germline V gene lookup returns CDR1 SEHNR and CDR2 FQNEAQ (reference sequence). This CDR3 comprises 14 residues. The CDR3 region has the DNA TGTGCCAGCAGGACGACAGGGGGAAACACTGAAGCTTTCTTT. Its translation is CASRTTGGNTEAFF.